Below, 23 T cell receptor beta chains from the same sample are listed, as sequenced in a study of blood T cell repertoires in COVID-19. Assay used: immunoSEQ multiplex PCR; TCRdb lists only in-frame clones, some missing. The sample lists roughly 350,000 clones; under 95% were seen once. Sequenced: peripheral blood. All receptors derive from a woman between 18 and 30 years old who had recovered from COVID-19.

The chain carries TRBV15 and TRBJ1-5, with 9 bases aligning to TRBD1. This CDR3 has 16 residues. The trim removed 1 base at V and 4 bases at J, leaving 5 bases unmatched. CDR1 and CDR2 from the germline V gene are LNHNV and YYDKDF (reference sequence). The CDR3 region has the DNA TGTGCCACCAGCAGAGGCCCGACAGGGGGTAATCAGCCCCAGCATTTT. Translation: CATSRGPTGGNQPQHF.

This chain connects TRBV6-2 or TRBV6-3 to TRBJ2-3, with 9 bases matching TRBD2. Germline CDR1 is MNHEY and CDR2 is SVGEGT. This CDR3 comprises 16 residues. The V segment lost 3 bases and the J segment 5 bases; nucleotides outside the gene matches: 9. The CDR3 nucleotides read TGTGCCAGCAGTTATGGGCGGGAGGGCCAGGGAGATACGCAGTATTTT. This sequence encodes CASSYGREGQGDTQYF.

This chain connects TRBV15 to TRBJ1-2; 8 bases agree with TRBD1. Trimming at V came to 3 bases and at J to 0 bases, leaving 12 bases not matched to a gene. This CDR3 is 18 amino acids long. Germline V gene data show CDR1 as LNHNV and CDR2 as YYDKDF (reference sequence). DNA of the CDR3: TGTGCCACCAGCAGCCCCCCCGGGACAGGAGGGACTAACTATGGCTACACCTTC. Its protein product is CATSSPPGTGGTNYGYTF.

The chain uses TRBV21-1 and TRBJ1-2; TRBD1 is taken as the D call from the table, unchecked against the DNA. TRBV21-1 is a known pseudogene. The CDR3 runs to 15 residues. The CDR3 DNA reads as TGTGCCAGCAGCTCTCGGACAGGGGGCCACTATGGCTACACCTTC. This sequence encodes CASSSRTGGHYGYTF.

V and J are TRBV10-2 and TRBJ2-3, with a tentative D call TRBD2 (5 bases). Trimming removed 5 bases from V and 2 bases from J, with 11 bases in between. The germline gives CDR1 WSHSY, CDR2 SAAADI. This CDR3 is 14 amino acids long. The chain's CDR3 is CASSQLGPTDTQYF. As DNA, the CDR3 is TGCGCCAGCAGTCAACTAGGCCCCACAGATACGCAGTATTTT.

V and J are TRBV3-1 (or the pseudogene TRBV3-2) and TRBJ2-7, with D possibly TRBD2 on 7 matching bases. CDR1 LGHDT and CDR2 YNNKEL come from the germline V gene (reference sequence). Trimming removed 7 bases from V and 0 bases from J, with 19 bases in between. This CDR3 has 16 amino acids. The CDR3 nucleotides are TGTGCCAGCAAACGTTGGGCGGGGGCAATCTCCTACGAGCAGTACGTC. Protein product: CASKRWAGAISYEQYV.

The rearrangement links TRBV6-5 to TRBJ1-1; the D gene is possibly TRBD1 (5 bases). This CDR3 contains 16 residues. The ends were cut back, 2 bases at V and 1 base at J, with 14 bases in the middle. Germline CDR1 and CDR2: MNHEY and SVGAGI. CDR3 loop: CASSYARDNSNTEAFF. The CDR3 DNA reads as TGTGCCAGCAGTTACGCCAGGGATAATTCGAACACTGAAGCTTTCTTT.

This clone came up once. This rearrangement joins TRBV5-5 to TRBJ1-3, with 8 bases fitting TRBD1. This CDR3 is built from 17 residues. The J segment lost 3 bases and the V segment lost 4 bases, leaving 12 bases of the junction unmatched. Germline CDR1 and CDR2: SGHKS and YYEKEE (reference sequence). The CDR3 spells CASSQTGTGSGGNTIYF. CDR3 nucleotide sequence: TGTGCCAGCAGCCAAACCGGGACAGGCTCGGGTGGAAACACCATATATTTT.

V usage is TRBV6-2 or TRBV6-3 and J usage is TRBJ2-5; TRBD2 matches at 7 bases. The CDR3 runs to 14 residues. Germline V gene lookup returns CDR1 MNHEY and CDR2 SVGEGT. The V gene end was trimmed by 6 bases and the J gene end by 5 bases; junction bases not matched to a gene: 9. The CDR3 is CASSFRTSSETQYF. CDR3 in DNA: TGTGCCAGCAGCTTCCGGACTAGTAGCGAGACCCAGTACTTC.

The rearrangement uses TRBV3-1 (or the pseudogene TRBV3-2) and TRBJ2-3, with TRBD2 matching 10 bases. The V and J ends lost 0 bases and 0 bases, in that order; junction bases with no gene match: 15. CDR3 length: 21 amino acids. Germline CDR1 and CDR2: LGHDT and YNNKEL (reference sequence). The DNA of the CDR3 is TGTGCCAGCAGCCAAGAAGGGTTGGGGCTAGCGGGAGTGATAAGCACAGATACGCAGTATTTT. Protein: CASSQEGLGLAGVISTDTQYF.

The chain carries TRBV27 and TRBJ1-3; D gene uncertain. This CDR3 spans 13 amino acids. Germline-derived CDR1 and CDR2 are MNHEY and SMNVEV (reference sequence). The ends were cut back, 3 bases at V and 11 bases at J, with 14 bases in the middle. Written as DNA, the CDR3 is TGTGCCAGCAGTTTTGGCCCTCGATCCCCCATATATTTT. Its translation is CASSFGPRSPIYF.

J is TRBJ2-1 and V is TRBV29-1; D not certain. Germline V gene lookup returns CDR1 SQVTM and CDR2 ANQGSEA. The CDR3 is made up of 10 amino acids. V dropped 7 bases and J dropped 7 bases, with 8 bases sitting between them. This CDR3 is CSAPLNEQFF. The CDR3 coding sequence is TGCAGCGCCCCTTTGAATGAGCAGTTCTTC.

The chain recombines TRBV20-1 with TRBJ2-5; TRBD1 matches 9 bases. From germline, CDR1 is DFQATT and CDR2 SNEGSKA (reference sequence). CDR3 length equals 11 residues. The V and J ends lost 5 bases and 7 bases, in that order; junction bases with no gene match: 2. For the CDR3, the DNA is TGCAGTGCTCGACAGGGGGGGACCCAGTACTTC. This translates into CSARQGGTQYF.

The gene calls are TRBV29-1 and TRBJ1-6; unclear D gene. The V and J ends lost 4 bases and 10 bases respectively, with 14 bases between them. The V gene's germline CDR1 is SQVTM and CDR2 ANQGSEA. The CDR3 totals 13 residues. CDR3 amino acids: CSVALEPRSPLHF. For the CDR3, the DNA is TGCAGCGTTGCATTGGAGCCCCGGTCACCCCTCCACTTT.

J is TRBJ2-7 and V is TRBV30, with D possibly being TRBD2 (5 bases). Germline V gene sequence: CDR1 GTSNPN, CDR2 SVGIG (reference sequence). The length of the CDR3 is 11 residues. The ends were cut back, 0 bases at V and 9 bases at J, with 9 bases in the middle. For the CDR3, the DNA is TGTGCCTGGAGTGTTCGGGGTGTGCAGTACGTC. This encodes CAWSVRGVQYV.

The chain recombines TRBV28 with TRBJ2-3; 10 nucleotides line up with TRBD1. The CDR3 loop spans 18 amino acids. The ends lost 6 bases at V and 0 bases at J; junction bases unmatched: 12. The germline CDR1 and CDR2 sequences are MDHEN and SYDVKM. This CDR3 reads CASRGQGYTYSSTDTQYF. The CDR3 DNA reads TGTGCCAGCAGGGGACAGGGGTACACCTACTCTAGCACAGATACGCAGTATTTT. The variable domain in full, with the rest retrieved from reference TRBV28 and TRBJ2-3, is DVKVTQSSRYLVKRTGEKVFLECVQDMDHENMFWYRQDPGLGLRLIYFSYDVKMKEKGDIPEGYSVSREKKERFSLILESASTNQTSMYLCASRGQGYTYSSTDTQYFGPGTRLTVL.

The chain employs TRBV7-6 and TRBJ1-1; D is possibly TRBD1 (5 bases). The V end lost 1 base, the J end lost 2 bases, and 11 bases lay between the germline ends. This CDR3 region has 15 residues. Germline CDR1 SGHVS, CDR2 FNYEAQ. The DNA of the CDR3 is TGTGCCAGCAGCTTAGATGGAGGGACTAACACTGAAGCTTTCTTT. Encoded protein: CASSLDGGTNTEAFF.

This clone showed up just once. CDR3 sequence: CSGSGWNTEAFF. The CDR3, as DNA: TGCAGCGGATCAGGGTGGAATACTGAAGCTTTCTTT. The gene calls are TRBV29-1 and TRBJ1-1; perhaps TRBD1 as D (5 bases). Germline loops: CDR1 SQVTM, CDR2 ANQGSEA. This CDR3 is 12 amino acids long. V lost 7 bases and J 5 bases, leaving 14 bases between the germline ends.

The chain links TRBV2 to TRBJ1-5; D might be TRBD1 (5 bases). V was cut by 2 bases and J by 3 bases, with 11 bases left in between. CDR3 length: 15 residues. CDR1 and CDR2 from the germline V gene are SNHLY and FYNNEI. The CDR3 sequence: CASSESGLANQPQHF. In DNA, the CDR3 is TGTGCCAGCAGTGAATCAGGGTTGGCCAATCAGCCCCAGCATTTT.

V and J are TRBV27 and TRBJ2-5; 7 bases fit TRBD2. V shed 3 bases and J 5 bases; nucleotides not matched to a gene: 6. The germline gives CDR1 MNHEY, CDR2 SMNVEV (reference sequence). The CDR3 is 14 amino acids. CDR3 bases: TGTGCCAGCAGTTTTTCTAGGGGAGGGGAGACCCAGTACTTC. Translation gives CASSFSRGGETQYF.

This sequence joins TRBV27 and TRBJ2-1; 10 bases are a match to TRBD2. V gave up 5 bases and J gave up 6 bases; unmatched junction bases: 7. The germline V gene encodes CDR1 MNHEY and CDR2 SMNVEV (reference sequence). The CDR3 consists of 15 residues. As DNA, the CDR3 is TGTGCCAGCAGTCCGGGGACTAGCGCGAGCAATGAGCAGTTCTTC. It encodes CASSPGTSASNEQFF.

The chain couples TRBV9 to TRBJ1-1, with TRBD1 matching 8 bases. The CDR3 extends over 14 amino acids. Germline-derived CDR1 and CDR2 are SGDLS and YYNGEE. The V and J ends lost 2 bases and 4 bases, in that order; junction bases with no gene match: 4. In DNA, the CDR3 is TGTGCCAGCAGCGTCTCAGGGGGCGGCACTGAAGCTTTCTTT. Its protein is CASSVSGGGTEAFF.

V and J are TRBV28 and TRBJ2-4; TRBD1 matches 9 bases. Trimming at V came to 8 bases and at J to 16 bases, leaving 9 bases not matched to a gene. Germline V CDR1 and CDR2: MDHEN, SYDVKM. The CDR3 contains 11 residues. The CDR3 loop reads CASGDRDRAYF. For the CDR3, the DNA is TGTGCCAGCGGGGACCGGGACAGGGCTTACTTC.